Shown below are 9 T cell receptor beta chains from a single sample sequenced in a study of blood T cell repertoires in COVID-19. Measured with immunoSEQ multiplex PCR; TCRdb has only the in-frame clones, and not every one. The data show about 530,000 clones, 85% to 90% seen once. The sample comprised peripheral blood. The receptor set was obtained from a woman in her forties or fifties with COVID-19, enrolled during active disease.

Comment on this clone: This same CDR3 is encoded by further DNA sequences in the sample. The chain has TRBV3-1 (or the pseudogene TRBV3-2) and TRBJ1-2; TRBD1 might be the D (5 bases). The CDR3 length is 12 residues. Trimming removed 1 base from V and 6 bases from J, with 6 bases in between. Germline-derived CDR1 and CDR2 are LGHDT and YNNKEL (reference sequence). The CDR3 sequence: CASSQGRDGYTF. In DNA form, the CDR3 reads TGTGCCAGCAGCCAAGGCAGGGATGGCTACACCTTC.

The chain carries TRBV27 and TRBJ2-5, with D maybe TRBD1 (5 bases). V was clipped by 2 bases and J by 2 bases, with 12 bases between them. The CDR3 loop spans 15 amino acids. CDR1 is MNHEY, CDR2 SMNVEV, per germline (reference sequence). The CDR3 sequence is CASSLVVGQQETQYF. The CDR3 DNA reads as TGTGCCAGCAGTTTAGTGGTGGGGCAACAAGAGACCCAGTACTTC.

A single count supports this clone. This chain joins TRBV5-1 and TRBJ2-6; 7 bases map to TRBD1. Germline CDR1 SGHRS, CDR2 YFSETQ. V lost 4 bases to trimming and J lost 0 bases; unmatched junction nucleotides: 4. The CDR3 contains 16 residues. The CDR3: CASSPTGDSGANVLTF. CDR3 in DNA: TGCGCCAGCAGCCCAACAGGGGACTCTGGGGCCAACGTCCTGACTTTC.

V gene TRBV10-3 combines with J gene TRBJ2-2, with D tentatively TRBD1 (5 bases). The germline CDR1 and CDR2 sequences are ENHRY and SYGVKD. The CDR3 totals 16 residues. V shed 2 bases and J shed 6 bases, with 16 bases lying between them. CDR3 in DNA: TGTGCCATCAGTGAGCAGCCAGGGTCCCCAGCCGGGGAGCTGTTTTTT. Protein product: CAISEQPGSPAGELFF.

CDR3 in DNA: TGTGCCATCAGTGAACAGGGGACCCTTAGCACAGATACGCAGTATTTT. Its translation is CAISEQGTLSTDTQYF. The chain employs TRBV10-3 and TRBJ2-3; 7 positions agree with TRBD1. V lost 3 bases, J lost 0 bases, and 6 bases stayed unmatched. CDR3 length: 16 residues. CDR1 and CDR2 (germline): ENHRY, SYGVKD.

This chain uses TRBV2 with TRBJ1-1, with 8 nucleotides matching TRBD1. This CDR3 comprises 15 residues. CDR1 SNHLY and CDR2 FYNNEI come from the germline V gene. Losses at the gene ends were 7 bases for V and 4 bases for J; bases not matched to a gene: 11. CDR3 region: CASTYDRGSRTEAFF. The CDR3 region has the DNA TGTGCCAGCACCTACGACAGGGGCAGCCGCACTGAAGCTTTCTTT.

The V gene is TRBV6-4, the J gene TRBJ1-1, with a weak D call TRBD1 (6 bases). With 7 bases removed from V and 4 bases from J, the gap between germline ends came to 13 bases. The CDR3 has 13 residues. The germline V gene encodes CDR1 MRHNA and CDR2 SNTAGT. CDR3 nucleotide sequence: TGTGCCAGCAATACAGGGTACGGCACTGAAGCTTTCTTT. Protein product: CASNTGYGTEAFF.

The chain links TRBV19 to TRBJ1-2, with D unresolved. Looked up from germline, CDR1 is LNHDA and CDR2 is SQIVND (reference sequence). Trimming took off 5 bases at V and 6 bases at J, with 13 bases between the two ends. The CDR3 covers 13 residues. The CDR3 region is CASSFTGSDGYTF. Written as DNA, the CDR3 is TGTGCCAGTAGTTTTACGGGGTCGGATGGCTACACCTTC. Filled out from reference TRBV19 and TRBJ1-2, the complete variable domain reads DGGITQSPKYLFRKEGQNVTLSCEQNLNHDAMYWYRQDPGQGLRLIYYSQIVNDFQKGDIAEGYSVSREKKESFPLTVTSAQKNPTAFYLCASSFTGSDGYTFGSGTRLTVV.

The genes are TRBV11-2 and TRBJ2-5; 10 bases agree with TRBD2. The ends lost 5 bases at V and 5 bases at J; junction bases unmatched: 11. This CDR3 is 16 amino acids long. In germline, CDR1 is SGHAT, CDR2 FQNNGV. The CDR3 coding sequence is TGTGCCAGCAGCCCCGGACTAGCGGCGATTCAGGAGACCCAGTACTTC. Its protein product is CASSPGLAAIQETQYF.